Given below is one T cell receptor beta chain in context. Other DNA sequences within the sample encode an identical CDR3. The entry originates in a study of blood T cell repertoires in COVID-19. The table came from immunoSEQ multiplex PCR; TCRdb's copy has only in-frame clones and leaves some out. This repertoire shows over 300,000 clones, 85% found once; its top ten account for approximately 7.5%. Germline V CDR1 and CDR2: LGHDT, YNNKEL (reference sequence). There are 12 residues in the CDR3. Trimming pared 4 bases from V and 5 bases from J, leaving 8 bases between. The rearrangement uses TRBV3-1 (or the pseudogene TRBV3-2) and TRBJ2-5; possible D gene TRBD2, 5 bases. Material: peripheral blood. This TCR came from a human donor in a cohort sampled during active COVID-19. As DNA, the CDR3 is TGTGCCAGCAGCCCACGAGGGGAGACCCAGTACTTC. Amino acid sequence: CASSPRGETQYF.